This T cell receptor (beta chain) emerged from a study of blood T cell repertoires in COVID-19 (dated by TCRdb to the early 2020s). About the full investigation: The collaborator samples originated in the United States, Italy and Spain and spanned the acute and convalescent phases of COVID-19. The prospective study material was composed of cDNA or gDNA derived from T cells, B-cell-depleted T cells, or PBMCs. Subjects who had been exposed to COVID-19, were actively infected with it, or had recovered from it provided the deeply sampled blood TCRbeta repertoires that made up the dataset. A freely available public database, intended as a resource for researchers studying the immune response to SARS-CoV-2, is where the repertoires were released. Samples were obtained from the ongoing ImmuneRACE study (first 160 participants) and from about 1,300 subjects provided by 6 global collaborators. Nearly every sample came with metadata listing a de-identified subject ID, COVID-19 status, age in years and sex. Where HLA class I and class II types were available, the types were taken from metadata supplied by the sample provider, not from assay-based typing.

Study-level results and caveats: The amount of clinical and demographic metadata varied by source and participant and was provided uncurated.

Concerning this clone: The target of this receptor is not known. No base quality values were provided; no much bigger clone lies one nucleotide off.

The immunoSEQ Assay, a bias-controlled multiplex PCR, was used to amplify TCRbeta CDR3 regions from genomic DNA. The original pipeline was this. The number of nucleated cells in each sample was estimated by amplification of reference gene primers within the assay. Sequence reads were collapsed and filtered to measure the absolute abundance of every unique TCRbeta CDR3 rearrangement. For each sample, productive Simpson clonality was calculated by taking the square root of Simpson's diversity index across productive rearrangements. Held by TCRdb, this immuneACCESS table contains in-frame sequences only and omits some clones. Under half of the omission traces to an unresolved V gene where checked; the cause of the rest is unknown. For V, J and clone size, that table is used; D and trimming come from the DNA. For this sample the table gives tens of thousands of clones, of which roughly 73% were detected only once. The top ten clonotypes cover around 10% of the sample.

Each collaborating institution followed its own protocols to collect whole blood in K2EDTA tubes. For TCRbeta analysis, collaborator samples were shipped as frozen whole blood, as isolated PBMCs, or as DNA extracted from either sample type. From the cysteine through the phenylalanine, the CDR3 covers 15 amino acids. Left in the record is the CDR3 DNA by itself, 45 bases read in frame from the first base. The sample consisted of peripheral blood. The chain is encoded by TRBV12-2 joined to TRBJ2-7; TRBD1, as called in the table, went unchecked against the DNA. TRBV12-2 is given as a pseudogene. The receptor was derived from a human donor in a cohort sampled during active COVID-19. The nucleotide sequence is given as TGTGCAAGTCGCTTAGGCGAGGGGGCGAAGTGCGAGCAGTACTTC. Protein translation: CASRLGEGAKCEQYF.